The present T cell receptor beta chain was sequenced within a study of CD8 T cells in Susac syndrome (dated by TCRdb to the late 2010s). Notes on the research overall: The study used repertoire sequencing to test whether antigen drove CD8+ T cell activation and differentiation in Susac syndrome.

As regards this clonotype: There is no known antigen for this receptor. Nothing much larger sits one base from this clone, and base qualities are not available.

The CDR3 numbers 14 residues from cysteine through phenylalanine. The CDR3 DNA has 42 bases and is translated from base 1. The V end loses 0 bases and the J end loses 6 bases, and a stretch of 15 bases separates them. Per the germline V gene (reference sequence), GTSNPN is the CDR1 and SVGIG is the CDR2. High-throughput TCR beta sequencing profiled peripheral blood CD8+ and CD4+ T cells from healthy donors, Susac syndrome patients and multiple sclerosis patients. Healthy donors were included as age- and sex-matched controls. Bulk CD8+ and CD4+ T cells were purified by magnetic negative isolation, while CD8+ TEMRA cells were enriched using FACS. Blood was drawn into EDTA tubes, processed within 24 hours, and PBMCs were isolated by density gradient centrifugation. PBMCs destined for TCR sequencing were cryopreserved in liquid nitrogen and later thawed in a 37 °C water bath. The sorted or isolated CD4+, CD8+ and CD8+ TEMRA cells reached a purity of at least 90%.

Results the study describes overall, beyond this receptor: The TCR sequencing and HLA analysis was acknowledged to have included a relatively small number of individuals.

RNA was extracted using the RNeasy kit, and about 0.45 to 1 ug of the RNA was reverse transcribed with random hexamers. The immunoSEQ multiplex PCR assay, which covers 54 Vbeta and 13 Jbeta segments, was used to amplify TCR beta CDR3 regions. PCR amplification bias was corrected by using a synthetic template baseline for primer optimization and computational correction. The original methods were these. Reads were annotated to V, D and J genes according to IMGT and were analyzed with immunoSEQ Analyzer, with only productive sequences retained. Clonality was calculated as one minus the Shannon entropy normalized by log2 of the number of productive unique sequences. For each patient and control, public and private clones were evaluated among the 100 most prevalent clones. A clone was defined as Susac-specific if it was absent from the healthy and MS cohorts, from some 1,100 published viral clones and from other ImmuneACCESS disease sequences. TCRdb reanalyzed the raw reads on its own, using fastp at Q25 for trimming and MiXCR for clone calling, and kept in-frame beta chains. Duplicate CDR3 protein sequences are folded into a single record with the most common DNA and genes. TCRdb's processing, not the authors', yielded these V and J calls. The sample includes over 100,000 distinct CDR3 sequences, with about 96% observed a single time. The ten largest clones represent 0.096% of the sample.

The chain was built from TRBV30 and TRBJ2-7, with TRBD2 perhaps the D gene, on 5 matching bases. The sequence was collected from a human donor in good health. The specimen sequenced was CD4+ T cells from PBMCs. The nucleotide sequence is given as TGTGCCTGGAGTGTACAGTCGGGGTTGGCCGAGCAGTACTTC. It codes for CAWSVQSGLAEQYF.